This TCR beta chain was sequenced during a study of blood T cell repertoires in COVID-19. Germline values: CDR1 MNHEY, CDR2 SVGEGT. CDR3 length: 15 residues. Trimming pared 7 bases from V and 2 bases from J, leaving 16 bases between. Authors' processing steps: Estimation of nucleated cell counts was performed using reference gene primer amplification. This table comes from immunoSEQ multiplex PCR, and its TCRdb copy is limited to in-frame clones, with some not included. The V and J calls and clone size come from that table; D and trimming were worked out from the DNA. Of under 300,000 clones in the sample, about 88% were seen once.

Material: peripheral blood. The V call is TRBV6-2 or TRBV6-3, the J call TRBJ2-3; perhaps TRBD2 as D (5 bases). The origin of this receptor is a woman in her thirties or forties who had recovered from COVID-19. The CDR3 loop reads CASTPSGILTDTQYF. CDR3 nucleotides: TGTGCCAGCACCCCGAGCGGAATCCTCACAGATACGCAGTATTTT.